This T cell receptor (beta chain) was found in a study of blood T cells in healthy people across ages. Study results and limitations: Significant beta diversity loss was already apparent by age about 42, declining roughly linearly.

This clonotype was observed a few times. Its antigen remains unidentified. Combining a sample-barcoded 5' primer with a J-beta primer mix, a second PCR ran for about 7 to 11 cycles. Every single cDNA molecule received a tag from a template-switch adaptor with 12 random nucleotides. MiXCR was run by TCRdb on the 5' RACE reads, yielding one entry per CDR3 protein. The data contain roughly 500,000 distinct CDR3 sequences, less than 25% of them seen just once; the ten biggest clones take up just under 9%. This sample also belongs to another study, concerning T cells of mothers and their children.

This TCR was recovered from a boy younger than 18 in good health. Material for sequencing was blood.

CDR3 amino acids: CSARGTALLKLFF. The CDR3 region has the DNA TGCAGTGCTAGGGGTACGGCCCTTTTGAAACTGTTTTTT. The chain has TRBV20-1 and TRBJ1-4; no definite D call. Trimming took 3 bases from V and 11 from J, leaving 16 bases between them. The CDR3 is made up of 13 amino acids. CDR1 and CDR2 from the germline V gene are DFQATT and SNEGSKA (reference sequence).